The 6 T cell receptor beta chains below come from one sample, sequenced in a study of cytomegalovirus exposure and HLA in healthy donors (dated by TCRdb to between 2016 and 2019). Libraries came from the immunoSEQ multiplex PCR assay. A mixture of 60 forward primers for TCR Vbeta segments and 13 reverse primers for TCR Jbeta segments was used in the multiplex PCR. TCRdb carries this immuneACCESS record with in-frame sequences only. Its versions omit some clonotypes, under half of them owing to an unresolved V gene in the studies checked, with the rest unexplained. The sample table contains 70,000 or so clones; only one count was recorded for around 61% of them. Of the sample, around 3.1% falls within the top ten clones. Sequenced input: PBMCs. These receptors were taken from a woman aged 50 to 60 in good health and CMV-seronegative.

J is TRBJ1-1 and V is TRBV6-5, with 7 bases identical to TRBD1. Germline CDR1 MNHEY, CDR2 SVGAGI. This CDR3 has 13 amino acids. V shed 4 bases, J shed 8 bases, and the junction held 7 bases outside the gene matches. The CDR3 DNA sequence: TGTGCCAGCAGTTCGACAGGGCCCAGAGAAGCTTTCTTT. This codes for CASSSTGPREAFF.

This clone was recorded once. This chain connects TRBV2 to TRBJ1-2; TRBD1 aligns across 7 bases. With 6 bases clipped from V and 0 bases from J, the junction kept 4 bases outside the gene matches. From germline, CDR1 is SNHLY and CDR2 FYNNEI. CDR3 length: 14 residues. CDR3 protein: CASSWDSSNYGYTF. The CDR3 DNA sequence: TGTGCCAGCAGCTGGGACAGCTCTAACTATGGCTACACCTTC.

This clone was found once. The chain joins TRBV4-1 to TRBJ2-7; weak D call: TRBD2 (6 bases). Per the germline V gene, CDR1 is MGHRA and CDR2 is YSYEKL. This CDR3 is 13 amino acids long. Deletions cut 2 bases from V and 5 bases from J, with 10 bases between. The CDR3 coding sequence is TGCGCCAGCAGCCAATACCAGCGGGACGAGCAGTACTTC. This translates into CASSQYQRDEQYF.

The chain couples TRBV14 to TRBJ2-3, with D perhaps TRBD1 (5 bases). V was shortened by 4 bases and J by 6 bases, with 11 bases between the two germline ends. The CDR3 spans 13 residues. From germline, CDR1 is SGHDN and CDR2 FVKESK. The CDR3 DNA reads TGTGCCAGCAGCCCTCTAGGGGCGGATACGCAGTATTTT. This codes for CASSPLGADTQYF.

The J gene is TRBJ2-6, the V gene TRBV29-1; D ambiguous. Per germline, CDR1 SQVTM and CDR2 ANQGSEA. V was pared by 4 bases and J by 1 base, with 5 bases between. The length of the CDR3 is 13 residues. DNA for the CDR3: TGCAGCGTTGGGCTTTCTGGGGCCAACGTCCTGACTTTC. Translating it yields CSVGLSGANVLTF.

The chain carries TRBV2 and TRBJ1-1; D possibly corresponds to TRBD1 (5 bases). Deletions cut 4 bases from V and 4 bases from J, with 16 bases between. Per the germline V gene, CDR1 is SNHLY and CDR2 is FYNNEI. This CDR3 contains 15 residues. The CDR3 region has the DNA TGTGCCAGCAGTGGCGGTTTCGGCGGGGGCACTGAAGCTTTCTTT. Translating gives CASSGGFGGGTEAFF.